The rows below give T cell receptor beta chains drawn from one sample of a study of cytomegalovirus exposure and HLA in healthy donors. Assay: immunoSEQ multiplex PCR; the TCRdb copy retains only in-frame clones and omits some. The sample contains about 110,000 clones, roughly 69% of which appear only once. Sequencing was performed on PBMCs. These receptors came from a young woman in good health and CMV-seronegative. Both conserved end residues are part of each CDR3. The D gene is left open where the match is weak. Part of the rows lack a size; the others show once, few, many or a class for expanded clones.

size: few
J: TRBJ1-5
D: .
V: TRBV5-1
DNA: TGCGCCAGCAGCTCGGAGCCAGGGGGCAATCAGCCCCAGCATTTT
CDR3: CASSSEPGGNQPQHF

size: .
J: TRBJ2-2
D: TRBD2
V: TRBV5-4
DNA: TGTGCCAGCAGCCGTCTAGCGGGAGACACGTCCGGGGAGCTGTTTTTT
CDR3: CASSRLAGDTSGELFF

size: .
J: TRBJ1-3
D: TRBD1
V: TRBV5-1
DNA: TGCGCCAGCAGCATGGGGACAGACTCTGGAAACACCATATATTTT
CDR3: CASSMGTDSGNTIYF

size: .
J: TRBJ1-6
D: TRBD1
V: TRBV6-5
DNA: TGTGCCAGCGCCGTTACCCAGGGGGCACCCCTCCACTTT
CDR3: CASAVTQGAPLHF

size: .
J: TRBJ1-2
D: .
V: TRBV4-3
DNA: TGCGCCAGCAGCCAAGAAAAAAGGGGCCTAGGGGGCTACACCTTC
CDR3: CASSQEKRGLGGYTF

size: .
J: TRBJ2-1
D: .
V: TRBV7-2
DNA: TGTGCCAGCAGCTTAGTCTCGGGGGTCGCCACCTACAATGAGCAGTTCTTC
CDR3: CASSLVSGVATYNEQFF

size: .
J: TRBJ2-5
D: .
V: TRBV27
DNA: TGTGCCAGCAACCGGGGCAGGGGCCTACAAGAGACCCAGTACTTC
CDR3: CASNRGRGLQETQYF

size: once
J: TRBJ1-2
D: .
V: TRBV19
DNA: TGTGCCAGTAGTAGCCCGCGGGACTATGGCTACACCTTC
CDR3: CASSSPRDYGYTF

size: .
J: TRBJ2-7
D: TRBD2
V: TRBV5-6
DNA: TGTGCCAGCAGCGGGGGACTAAGCCAGGCCTACGAGCAGTACTTC
CDR3: CASSGGLSQAYEQYF

size: .
J: TRBJ2-7
D: TRBD2
V: TRBV5-5
DNA: TGTGCCAGCAGCCAGACCCGGACTAGCGGGAGCTACGAGCAGTACTTC
CDR3: CASSQTRTSGSYEQYF

size: .
J: TRBJ2-5
D: .
V: TRBV6-1
DNA: TGTGCCAGCAGTGAAAACGGCAGGGCCACACAAGAGACCCAGTACTTC
CDR3: CASSENGRATQETQYF

size: once
J: TRBJ2-5
D: TRBD1
V: TRBV2
DNA: TGTGCCAGCAGGCGGACAGGGACAGAGACCCAGTACTTC
CDR3: CASRRTGTETQYF

size: .
J: TRBJ2-7
D: TRBD1
V: TRBV28
DNA: TGTGCCAGCAGTTTCAGCCGGGACAGCTCCTACGAGCAGTACTTC
CDR3: CASSFSRDSSYEQYF

size: .
J: TRBJ1-2
D: TRBD1
V: TRBV5-6
DNA: TGTGCCAGCAGCCCGGGGGCCGGGACAGGGGTCTATGGCTACACCTTC
CDR3: CASSPGAGTGVYGYTF

size: .
J: TRBJ2-1
D: .
V: TRBV7-9
DNA: TGTGCCAGCAGCTTCGAGGGTGAGCAGTTCTTC
CDR3: CASSFEGEQFF

size: .
J: TRBJ1-1
D: TRBD1
V: TRBV5-1
DNA: TGCGCCAGCAGCTTGGACCGGGGACAGGGGGCTGCTTTCTTT
CDR3: CASSLDRGQGAAFF

size: .
J: TRBJ2-5
D: .
V: TRBV27
DNA: TGTGCCAGCAGACGCACCCAACTAGTCCTTGAAGAGACCCAGTACTTC
CDR3: CASRRTQLVLEETQYF

size: .
J: TRBJ1-2
D: .
V: TRBV5-1
DNA: TGCGCCAGCAGCATAGAAGGGGGTGATGGCTACACCTTC
CDR3: CASSIEGGDGYTF

size: .
J: TRBJ2-5
D: .
V: TRBV27
DNA: TGTGCCAGCGGGGCCGGACCAGAGACCCAGTACTTC
CDR3: CASGAGPETQYF

size: .
J: TRBJ2-7
D: TRBD1
V: TRBV7-8
DNA: TGTGCCAGCAGCTTAGCAGATCGGACAGGGATCTCCTACGAGCAGTACTTC
CDR3: CASSLADRTGISYEQYF

size: .
J: TRBJ2-2
D: TRBD2
V: TRBV6-5
DNA: TGTGCCAGCAGGGGACTAGGAAACACCGGGGAGCTGTTTTTT
CDR3: CASRGLGNTGELFF

size: .
J: TRBJ1-6
D: TRBD1
V: TRBV10-1
DNA: TGCGCCAGTCTAGGGGACAGGGGCTACTCTCTTGATAATTCACCCCTCCACTTT
CDR3: CASLGDRGYSLDNSPLHF

size: once
J: TRBJ2-1
D: .
V: TRBV5-1
DNA: TGCGCCAGCAGCTTGGAAACAGGGTACAATGAGCAGTTCTTC
CDR3: CASSLETGYNEQFF

size: .
J: TRBJ2-6
D: .
V: TRBV10-3
DNA: TGTGCCACCTCGGACTCCTATCAATCTGGGGCCAACGTCCTGACTTTC
CDR3: CATSDSYQSGANVLTF

size: .
J: TRBJ1-1
D: .
V: TRBV2
DNA: TGTGCCAGCAGCAGGAATATGAACACTGAAGCTTTCTTT
CDR3: CASSRNMNTEAFF

size: few
J: TRBJ2-7
D: TRBD1
V: TRBV5-1
DNA: TGCGCCAGCAGCACCGGACAGGGGGCCTCCTACGAGCAGTACTTC
CDR3: CASSTGQGASYEQYF

size: .
J: TRBJ2-5
D: TRBD2
V: TRBV7-3
DNA: TGTGCCAGCAGCTTAAATCTAGCGGGAAATGACCAAGAGACCCAGTACTTC
CDR3: CASSLNLAGNDQETQYF

size: .
J: TRBJ2-1
D: TRBD2
V: TRBV7-9
DNA: TGTGCCAGCAGCATGACTAGCGGGAGGGGTAATGAGCAGTTCTTC
CDR3: CASSMTSGRGNEQFF

size: few
J: TRBJ2-3
D: TRBD2
V: TRBV6-1
DNA: TGTGCCAGCAGAGAAAAGGGACTAGCGAACACAGATACGCAGTATTTT
CDR3: CASREKGLANTDTQYF

size: few
J: TRBJ2-1
D: TRBD2
V: TRBV13
DNA: TGTGCCAGCAGCAGTGGGACTAGCGGGAGATATTACAATGAGCAGTTCTTC
CDR3: CASSSGTSGRYYNEQFF

size: few
J: TRBJ2-2
D: TRBD2
V: TRBV4-1
DNA: TGCGCCAGCACCCCGGGACTAGCGGGAGGGGGGACCGGGGAGCTGTTTTTT
CDR3: CASTPGLAGGGTGELFF

size: few
J: TRBJ1-1
D: .
V: TRBV2
DNA: TGTGCCAGCAGTGAAGCGGCGGAGTTTGTAGCTTTCTTT
CDR3: CASSEAAEFVAFF

size: .
J: TRBJ1-4
D: .
V: TRBV30
DNA: TGTGCCTGGTCCCGCTGGGGGGGGAATGAAAAACTGTTTTTT
CDR3: CAWSRWGGNEKLFF

size: once
J: TRBJ2-3
D: .
V: TRBV19
DNA: TGTGCCAGTAGAAGGGGTCGTGATACGCAGTATTTT
CDR3: CASRRGRDTQYF

size: .
J: TRBJ2-7
D: TRBD1
V: TRBV29-1
DNA: TGCAGCGTTGTCGGGACAGGGGGGGGCGAGCAGTACTTC
CDR3: CSVVGTGGGEQYF

size: .
J: TRBJ2-7
D: TRBD1
V: TRBV2
DNA: TGTGCCAGCACCTGGACAGGGGGCTCCTACGAGCAGTACTTC
CDR3: CASTWTGGSYEQYF

size: .
J: TRBJ2-1
D: TRBD2
V: TRBV4-1
DNA: TGCGCCAGCAGCCTAAGCGGGAGCTCCTACAATGAGCAGTTCTTC
CDR3: CASSLSGSSYNEQFF

size: few
J: TRBJ2-7
D: .
V: TRBV5-1
DNA: TGCGCCAGCAGCTTGGATAATATCCTTTCCTACGAGCAGTACTTC
CDR3: CASSLDNILSYEQYF

size: .
J: TRBJ1-4
D: .
V: TRBV4-3
DNA: TGCGCCAGCAGCCAGCAGGGGAGAGGGTCGGAAAAACTGTTTTTT
CDR3: CASSQQGRGSEKLFF

size: .
J: TRBJ2-5
D: TRBD2
V: TRBV29-1
DNA: TGCAGCGTTTCCATAGCGGGAGGGCTTCAAGAGACCCAGTACTTC
CDR3: CSVSIAGGLQETQYF

size: .
J: TRBJ2-1
D: TRBD1
V: TRBV6-5
DNA: TGTGCCAGCAGTTACTCCGGGACAGGGGGCTGGGATGAGCAGTTCTTC
CDR3: CASSYSGTGGWDEQFF

size: .
J: TRBJ1-1
D: TRBD1
V: TRBV5-1
DNA: TGCGCCAGCAGCTGGGGGGACAGGGGGCTAATATCTGAAGCTTTCTTT
CDR3: CASSWGDRGLISEAFF

size: .
J: TRBJ2-1
D: .
V: TRBV2
DNA: TGTGCCAGCACCGTGACGGGAAATATTCAGTACAATGAGCAGTTCTTC
CDR3: CASTVTGNIQYNEQFF

size: .
J: TRBJ2-5
D: .
V: TRBV5-6
DNA: TGTGCCAGCAGCTTGATTCAACAGGGTGAGACCCAGTACTTC
CDR3: CASSLIQQGETQYF

size: .
J: TRBJ1-1
D: TRBD1
V: TRBV19
DNA: TGTGCCAGTACCTCGCGGAGGGGACAGTATGAAGCTTTCTTT
CDR3: CASTSRRGQYEAFF

size: .
J: TRBJ2-1
D: .
V: TRBV28
DNA: TGTGCCAGCAGTTTTCGGTACAATGAGCAGTTCTTC
CDR3: CASSFRYNEQFF

size: .
J: TRBJ2-3
D: TRBD2
V: TRBV29-1
DNA: TGCAGCGTTGAAATGGGACTAGCGGGATACACAGATACGCAGTATTTT
CDR3: CSVEMGLAGYTDTQYF

size: .
J: TRBJ2-2
D: .
V: TRBV19
DNA: TGTGCCAGTAGTAGGGGGCCGGGGACCGGGGAGCTGTTTTTT
CDR3: CASSRGPGTGELFF

size: once
J: TRBJ1-6
D: TRBD1
V: TRBV11-2
DNA: TGTGCCAGCAGCATCCGGGACAGGAGCTCCTATAATTCACCCCTCCACTTT
CDR3: CASSIRDRSSYNSPLHF

size: .
J: TRBJ2-7
D: TRBD2
V: TRBV27
DNA: TGTGCCAGCAGTTTCGATAGCGGGACGCACAACGAGCAGTACTTC
CDR3: CASSFDSGTHNEQYF

size: .
J: TRBJ2-3
D: .
V: TRBV4-1
DNA: TGCGCCAGCAGCCCCGGGACTAGCACAGATACGCAGTATTTT
CDR3: CASSPGTSTDTQYF

size: .
J: TRBJ2-1
D: .
V: TRBV13
DNA: TGTGCCAGCAGGACCCGGGACTACAATGAGCAGTTCTTC
CDR3: CASRTRDYNEQFF

size: .
J: TRBJ2-1
D: .
V: TRBV5-6
DNA: TGTGCCAGCAGCTTGCAGGACTGGCACAATGAGCAGTTCTTC
CDR3: CASSLQDWHNEQFF

size: few
J: TRBJ2-1
D: TRBD1
V: TRBV5-1
DNA: TGCGCCAGCTTTTCCTATGAGTATCCGGGACAGGGCTTCCGGATGAATGAGCAGTTCTTC
CDR3: CASFSYEYPGQGFRMNEQFF

size: .
J: TRBJ2-7
D: TRBD1
V: TRBV15
DNA: TGTGCCACCAGCAGGCCCCTAGGACAGGGGAGACCCTACGAGCAGTACTTC
CDR3: CATSRPLGQGRPYEQYF

size: few
J: TRBJ1-5
D: .
V: TRBV28
DNA: TGTGCCAGCAGTACCCCAGGATCGGGCAATCAGCCCCAGCATTTT
CDR3: CASSTPGSGNQPQHF